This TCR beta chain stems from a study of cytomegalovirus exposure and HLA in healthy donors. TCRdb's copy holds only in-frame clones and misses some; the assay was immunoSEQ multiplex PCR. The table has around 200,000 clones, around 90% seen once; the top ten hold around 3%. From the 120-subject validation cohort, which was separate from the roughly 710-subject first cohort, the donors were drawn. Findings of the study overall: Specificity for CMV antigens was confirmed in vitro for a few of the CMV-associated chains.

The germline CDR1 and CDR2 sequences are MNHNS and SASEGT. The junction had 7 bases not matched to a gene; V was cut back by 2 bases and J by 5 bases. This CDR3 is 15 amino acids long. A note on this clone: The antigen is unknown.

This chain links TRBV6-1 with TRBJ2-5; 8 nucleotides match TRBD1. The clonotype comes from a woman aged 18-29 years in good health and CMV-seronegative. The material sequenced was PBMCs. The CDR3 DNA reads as TGTGCCAGCAGTGAAAGTGCAGGGGGCTTGGAGACCCAGTACTTC. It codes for CASSESAGGLETQYF.